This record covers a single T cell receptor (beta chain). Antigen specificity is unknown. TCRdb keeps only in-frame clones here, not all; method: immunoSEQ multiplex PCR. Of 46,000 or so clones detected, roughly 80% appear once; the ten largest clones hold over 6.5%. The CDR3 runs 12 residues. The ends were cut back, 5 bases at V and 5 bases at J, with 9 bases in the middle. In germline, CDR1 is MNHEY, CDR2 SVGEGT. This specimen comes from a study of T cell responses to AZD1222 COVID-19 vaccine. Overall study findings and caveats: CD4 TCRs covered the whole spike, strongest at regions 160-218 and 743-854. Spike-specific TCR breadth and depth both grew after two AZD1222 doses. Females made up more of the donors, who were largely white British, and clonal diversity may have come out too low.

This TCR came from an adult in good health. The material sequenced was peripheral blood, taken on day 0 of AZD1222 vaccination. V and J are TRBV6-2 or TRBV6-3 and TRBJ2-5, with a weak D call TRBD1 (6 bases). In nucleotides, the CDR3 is TGTGCCAGCAGTCCCCAGGGGGAGACCCAGTACTTC. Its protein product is CASSPQGETQYF.